These T cell receptor beta chains were read from a single sample in a study of cytomegalovirus exposure and HLA in healthy donors. Data came from immunoSEQ multiplex PCR; TCRdb stores just in-frame clones and leaves some out. The listing records approximately 50,000 clones. Sequencing was performed on PBMCs. The receptors derive from a female donor in good health and CMV-seronegative. Both conserved end residues are part of each CDR3. Each record gives: V gene, J gene, clone size, D gene, CDR3 protein, CDR3 DNA. The D gene is left open where the match is weak. Expanded clones are given a class, and other clones once, few, many or no size at all.

V gene: TRBV13; J gene: TRBJ2-3; clone size: -; D gene: -; CDR3 protein: CASSATDTQYF; CDR3 DNA: TGTGCCAGCAGCGCGACAGATACGCAGTATTTT
V gene: TRBV28; J gene: TRBJ1-2; clone size: -; D gene: TRBD1; CDR3 protein: CASSLPQGAGHGYTF; CDR3 DNA: TGTGCCAGCAGTCTCCCACAGGGGGCGGGACATGGCTACACCTTC
V gene: TRBV5-1; J gene: TRBJ2-1; clone size: -; D gene: TRBD2; CDR3 protein: CASSGLAANEQFF; CDR3 DNA: TGCGCCAGCAGCGGGCTAGCGGCCAATGAGCAGTTCTTC
V gene: TRBV28; J gene: TRBJ2-5; clone size: -; D gene: TRBD2; CDR3 protein: CASSLGLAGSQETQYF; CDR3 DNA: TGTGCCAGCAGCTTGGGGCTAGCGGGGTCCCAAGAGACCCAGTACTTC
V gene: TRBV5-1; J gene: TRBJ1-1; clone size: -; D gene: -; CDR3 protein: CASSSIGGRDTEAFF; CDR3 DNA: TGCGCCAGCAGCTCGATAGGGGGTCGGGACACTGAAGCTTTCTTT
V gene: TRBV6-1; J gene: TRBJ2-7; clone size: medium-sized; D gene: -; CDR3 protein: CASFGRQPYEQYF; CDR3 DNA: TGTGCCAGCTTCGGAAGACAGCCGTACGAGCAGTACTTC
V gene: TRBV7-9; J gene: TRBJ2-3; clone size: -; D gene: -; CDR3 protein: CASEIQGGFSSTDTQYF; CDR3 DNA: TGTGCCAGCGAAATCCAAGGAGGATTCTCTAGCACAGATACGCAGTATTTT
V gene: TRBV6-1; J gene: TRBJ2-3; clone size: -; D gene: TRBD1; CDR3 protein: CASSTDRVTDTQYF; CDR3 DNA: TGTGCCAGCAGTACCGACAGGGTCACAGATACGCAGTATTTT
V gene: TRBV11-3; J gene: TRBJ2-3; clone size: -; D gene: -; CDR3 protein: CASSAGPSGDTQYF; CDR3 DNA: TGTGCCAGCAGCGCGGGACCGTCCGGGGATACGCAGTATTTT
V gene: TRBV7-9; J gene: TRBJ1-6; clone size: -; D gene: -; CDR3 protein: CASSQRDNSPLHF; CDR3 DNA: TGTGCCAGCAGCCAGCGGGATAATTCACCCCTCCACTTT
V gene: TRBV11-2; J gene: TRBJ1-1; clone size: -; D gene: TRBD1; CDR3 protein: CASSPSIPGQGRTEAFF; CDR3 DNA: TGTGCCAGCAGCCCCTCAATCCCAGGACAGGGGAGAACTGAAGCTTTCTTT
V gene: TRBV11-3; J gene: TRBJ1-3; clone size: -; D gene: TRBD1; CDR3 protein: CASSPGQGPGNTIYF; CDR3 DNA: TGTGCCAGCAGCCCGGGACAGGGCCCCGGAAACACCATATATTTT
V gene: TRBV9; J gene: TRBJ2-3; clone size: -; D gene: TRBD2; CDR3 protein: CASSVRAGVSDTQYF; CDR3 DNA: TGTGCCAGCAGCGTTCGAGCGGGAGTCTCAGATACGCAGTATTTT
V gene: TRBV9; J gene: TRBJ2-7; clone size: -; D gene: -; CDR3 protein: CASSLGASGPYEQYF; CDR3 DNA: TGTGCCAGCAGCTTAGGCGCCTCGGGTCCCTACGAGCAGTACTTC
V gene: TRBV19; J gene: TRBJ2-2; clone size: -; D gene: -; CDR3 protein: CASSIQGFGGELFF; CDR3 DNA: TGTGCCAGTAGTATACAGGGGTTCGGCGGGGAGCTGTTTTTT
V gene: TRBV9; J gene: TRBJ2-3; clone size: -; D gene: TRBD2; CDR3 protein: CASSVVSSGGAGDTQYF; CDR3 DNA: TGTGCCAGCAGCGTAGTATCTAGCGGGGGGGCCGGAGATACGCAGTATTTT
V gene: TRBV6-5; J gene: TRBJ1-4; clone size: -; D gene: TRBD1; CDR3 protein: CASRRTGAEKLFF; CDR3 DNA: TGTGCCAGCAGGAGGACAGGCGCCGAAAAACTGTTTTTT